The 9 T cell receptor beta chains listed next were all sequenced from one sample in a study of T-cell memory formation after mild COVID-19. TCRdb reprocessed the 5' RACE reads with MiXCR, giving one entry per CDR3 protein. The sample records roughly 250,000 distinct CDR3 sequences, 15% to 20% being singletons. Sequenced sample: PBMCs or a T cell subset sorted from them (not recorded which). The receptors were sampled from a man younger than 35 who had mild COVID-19 (a few samples of this study predate the infection). Cell type and time point are not known.

The genes are TRBV6-2 or TRBV6-3 and TRBJ1-5; perhaps TRBD1 as D (6 bases). V lost 2 bases and J lost 15, with 14 bases in between. The CDR3 runs 12 residues. Germline V gene lookup returns CDR1 MNHEY and CDR2 SVGEGT. CDR3 amino acids: CASSYRTEGPHF. The CDR3 nucleotides read TGTGCCAGCAGTTACCGGACAGAAGGGCCGCATTTT.

The chain links TRBV28 to TRBJ2-3; TRBD1 might be the D (6 bases). The CDR3 loop spans 12 amino acids. Trimming removed 10 bases from V and 2 bases from J, with 10 bases in between. The germline gives CDR1 MDHEN, CDR2 SYDVKM. The CDR3 here is CATGHLTDTQYF. The CDR3, as DNA: TGTGCCACGGGACACCTCACAGATACGCAGTATTTT.

The chain couples TRBV15 to TRBJ2-7, with TRBD1 as a possible D gene (6 bases). The germline CDR1 and CDR2 sequences are LNHNV and YYDKDF (reference sequence). Deletions cut 0 bases from V and 4 bases from J, with 10 bases between. The CDR3 is 14 residues long. CDR3 DNA sequence: TGTGCCACCAGCAGAGACGCCCAGGGGTACGAGCAGTACGTC. Amino acid sequence: CATSRDAQGYEQYV.

This clonotype was detected only a few times. The chain couples TRBV4-3 to TRBJ1-2; maybe TRBD1 (6 bases). CDR3 length: 16 residues. Trimming cost V 1 base and J 4 bases, with 16 bases left between them. Looked up from germline, CDR1 is LGHNA and CDR2 is YSLEER. CDR3 nucleotides: TGCGCCAGCAGCCAAGGATCAGGGGCCCCGTCCTATGGCTACACCTTC. It specifies CASSQGSGAPSYGYTF.

This clonotype was detected a few times. The rearrangement joins TRBV7-3 to TRBJ1-1; the D gene is possibly TRBD1 (5 bases). From germline, CDR1 is SGHTA and CDR2 FQGTGA. The CDR3 totals 14 residues. V lost 6 bases, J lost 1 base, and 12 bases lay in between. The chain's CDR3 is CASRGGAGNTEAFF. In DNA form, the CDR3 reads TGTGCCAGCAGGGGCGGGGCAGGGAACACTGAAGCTTTCTTT. Variable domain in full (rest from reference TRBV7-3 and TRBJ1-1): GAGVSQTPSNKVTEKGKYVELRCDPISGHTALYWYRQSLGQGPEFLIYFQGTGAADDSGLPNDRFFAVRPEGSVSTLKIQRTERGDSAVYLCASRGGAGNTEAFFGQGTRLTVV.

Many counts were recorded for this clonotype. The J gene is TRBJ2-7, the V gene TRBV7-2, with 9 bases lining up with TRBD2. V trimming: 3 bases; J trimming: 7 bases; junction bases outside the gene matches: 4. Germline-derived CDR1 and CDR2 are SGHTA and FQGNSA. The CDR3 extends over 13 amino acids. CDR3 loop: CASSFAGGREQYF. CDR3 bases: TGTGCCAGCAGCTTCGCGGGGGGGCGGGAGCAGTACTTC.

The chain has TRBV6-6 and TRBJ2-3; the match to TRBD2 covers 10 bases. The CDR3 has 15 residues. The V and J ends lost 6 bases and 4 bases, in that order; junction bases with no gene match: 7. Germline values: CDR1 MNHNY, CDR2 SVGAGI (reference sequence). CDR3 amino acids: CASSRAGGPADTQYF. Here the CDR3 DNA reads TGTGCCAGCAGCCGAGCGGGGGGGCCAGCAGATACGCAGTATTTT.

This clonotype was seen more than once but under ten times. This chain uses TRBV6-5 with TRBJ1-5; no definite D call. The CDR3 has 13 residues. V was trimmed by 0 bases and J by 5 bases, leaving 5 bases between them. Germline values: CDR1 MNHEY, CDR2 SVGAGI. This CDR3 is CASSYSPHQPQHF. CDR3 nucleotides: TGTGCCAGCAGTTACTCGCCACATCAGCCCCAGCATTTT.

The chain has TRBV5-1 and TRBJ1-2, with no clear D. V lost 0 bases to trimming and J lost 8 bases, with 11 bases between them. This CDR3 has 13 residues. The germline V gene has CDR1 SGHRS and CDR2 YFSETQ. This CDR3 is CASSLGGALGYTF. The CDR3 DNA follows: TGCGCCAGCAGCTTGGGTGGTGCGCTGGGCTACACCTTC.